This T cell receptor beta chain was found in a study of CD8 T cells in Susac syndrome. This CDR3 spans 14 amino acids. Trimming cost V 8 bases and J 0 bases, with 14 bases left between them. In germline, CDR1 is SNHLY, CDR2 FYNNEI. Random hexamers were used to reverse transcribe roughly 0.45 to 1 ug of RNA. TCRdb fed the immunoSEQ multiplex PCR reads into MiXCR, producing one record per CDR3 protein. This sample has 200,000 to 250,000 distinct CDR3 sequences, with about 93% found just once. TCR beta sequencing was performed on blood CD8+ and CD4+ T cells. Multiple sclerosis controls were treatment-naive patients with stable or active relapsing-remitting disease.

The origin of this receptor is a human donor with multiple sclerosis. The chain links TRBV2 to TRBJ2-7; D uncertain. The sample taken for sequencing was CD8+ T cells from PBMCs. CDR3 loop: CASAPGRISYEQYF. The CDR3 DNA is TGTGCCAGCGCCCCGGGTCGGATCTCCTACGAGCAGTACTTC.